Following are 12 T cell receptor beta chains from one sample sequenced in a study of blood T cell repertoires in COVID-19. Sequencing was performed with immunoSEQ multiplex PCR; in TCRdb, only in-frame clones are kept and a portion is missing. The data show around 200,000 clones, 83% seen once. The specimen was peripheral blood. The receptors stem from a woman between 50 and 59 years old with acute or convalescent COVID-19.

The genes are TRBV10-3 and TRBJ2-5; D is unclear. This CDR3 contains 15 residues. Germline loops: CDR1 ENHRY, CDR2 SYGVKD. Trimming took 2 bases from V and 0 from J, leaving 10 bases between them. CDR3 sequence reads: CAISEGDRNQETQYF. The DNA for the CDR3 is TGTGCCATCAGTGAGGGAGACCGTAACCAAGAGACCCAGTACTTC.

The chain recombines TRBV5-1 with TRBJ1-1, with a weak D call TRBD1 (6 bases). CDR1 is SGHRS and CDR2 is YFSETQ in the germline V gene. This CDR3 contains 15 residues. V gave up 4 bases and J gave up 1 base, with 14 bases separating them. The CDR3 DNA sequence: TGCGCCAGCAGCCCGGTCGACAGGAAGAACACTGAAGCTTTCTTT. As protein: CASSPVDRKNTEAFF.

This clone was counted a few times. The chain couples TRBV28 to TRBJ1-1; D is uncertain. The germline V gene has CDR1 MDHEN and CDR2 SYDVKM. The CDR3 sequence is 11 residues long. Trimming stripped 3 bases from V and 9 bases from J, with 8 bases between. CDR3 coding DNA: TGTGCCAGCAGTTTGGTCGGTAAAGCTTTCTTT. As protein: CASSLVGKAFF.

The CDR3 loop reads CASSWPLSSGNYNEQFF. Written as DNA, the CDR3 is TGCGCCAGCAGCTGGCCCCTGAGTAGCGGGAATTACAATGAGCAGTTCTTC. This chain connects TRBV5-1 to TRBJ2-1; TRBD2 agrees at 8 bases. Germline CDR1 reads SGHRS; CDR2 reads YFSETQ. J lost 4 bases, V lost 3 bases, and 12 bases had no gene match. The CDR3 spans 17 residues.

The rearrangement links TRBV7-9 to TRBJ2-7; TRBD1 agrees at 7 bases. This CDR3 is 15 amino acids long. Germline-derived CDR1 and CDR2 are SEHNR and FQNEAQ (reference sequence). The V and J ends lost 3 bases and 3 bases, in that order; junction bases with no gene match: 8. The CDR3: CASSFRTDRDYEQYF. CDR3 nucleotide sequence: TGTGCCAGCAGCTTTCGAACTGACAGGGACTACGAGCAGTACTTC.

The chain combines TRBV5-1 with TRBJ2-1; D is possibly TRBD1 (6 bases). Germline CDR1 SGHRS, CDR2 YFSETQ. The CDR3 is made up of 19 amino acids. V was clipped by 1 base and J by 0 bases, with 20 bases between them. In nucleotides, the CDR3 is TGCGCCAGCAGCTTGTACCCTTCCGACAGGACCAGCTCCTACAATGAGCAGTTCTTC. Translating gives CASSLYPSDRTSSYNEQFF.

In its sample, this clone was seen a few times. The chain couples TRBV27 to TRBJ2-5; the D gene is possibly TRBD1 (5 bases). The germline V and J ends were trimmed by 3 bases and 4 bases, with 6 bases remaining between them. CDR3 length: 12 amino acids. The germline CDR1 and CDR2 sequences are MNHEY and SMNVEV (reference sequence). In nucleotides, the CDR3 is TGTGCCAGCAGTTTCACAGGAGAGACCCAGTACTTC. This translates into CASSFTGETQYF.

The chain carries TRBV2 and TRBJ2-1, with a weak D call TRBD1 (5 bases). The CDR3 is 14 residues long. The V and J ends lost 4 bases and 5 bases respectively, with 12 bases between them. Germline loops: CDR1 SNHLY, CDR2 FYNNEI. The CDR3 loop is CASSAPDRNNEQFF. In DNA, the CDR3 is TGTGCCAGCAGTGCCCCAGACAGAAACAATGAGCAGTTCTTC.

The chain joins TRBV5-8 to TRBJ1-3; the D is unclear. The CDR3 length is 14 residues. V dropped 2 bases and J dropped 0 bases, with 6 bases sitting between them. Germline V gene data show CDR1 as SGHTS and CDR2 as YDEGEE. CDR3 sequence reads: CASSLRDSGNTIYF. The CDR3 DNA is TGTGCCAGCAGCTTAAGAGACTCTGGAAACACCATATATTTT.

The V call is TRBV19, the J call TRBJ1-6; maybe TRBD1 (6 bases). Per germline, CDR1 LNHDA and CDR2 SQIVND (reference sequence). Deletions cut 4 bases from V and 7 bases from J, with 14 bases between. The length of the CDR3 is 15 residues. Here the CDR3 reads CASSTTRGYNSPLHF. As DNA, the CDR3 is TGTGCCAGTAGTACCACCAGGGGTTACAATTCACCCCTCCACTTT.

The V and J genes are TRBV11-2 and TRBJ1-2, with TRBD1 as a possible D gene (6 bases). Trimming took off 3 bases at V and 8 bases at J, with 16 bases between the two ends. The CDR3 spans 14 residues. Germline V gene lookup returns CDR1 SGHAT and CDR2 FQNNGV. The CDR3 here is CASSLGTSGGGYTF. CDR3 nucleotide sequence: TGTGCCAGCAGCTTGGGGACATCTGGGGGAGGCTACACCTTC. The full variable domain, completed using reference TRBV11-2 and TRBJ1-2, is EAGVAQSPRYKIIEKRQSVAFWCNPISGHATLYWYQQILGQGPKLLIQFQNNGVVDDSQLPKDRFSAERLKGVDSTLKIQPAKLEDSAVYLCASSLGTSGGGYTFGSGTRLTVV.

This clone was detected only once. CDR3 residues: CATRQGETGELFF. CDR3 bases: TGTGCCACCAGACAGGGGGAAACCGGGGAGCTGTTTTTT. The genes are TRBV24-1 and TRBJ2-2, with TRBD1 matching 8 bases. V lost 7 bases, J lost 5 bases, and 2 bases stayed unmatched. The germline V gene encodes CDR1 KGHDR and CDR2 SFDVKD. The CDR3 totals 13 residues.